The 20 T cell receptor beta chains listed next were all sequenced from one sample in a study of post-analysis software for immune sequencing data. Study-level findings and limits: Elevated frequency relative to controls characterized four to six TRBV segments in patients, TRBV5-6, TRBV5-1 and TRBV20-1 among them.

The library was made from cDNA and included unique molecular identifiers. TCRdb reprocessed the PCR reads with MiXCR, giving one entry per CDR3 protein. The sample includes more than 450,000 distinct CDR3 sequences, roughly 40% of them seen just once. These receptors' targets are unknown. Sequences were obtained from blood. All receptors come from a girl aged 5 to 17 with multiple sclerosis.

J is TRBJ2-3 and V is TRBV7-3; TRBD2 matches at 8 bases. The J segment lost 3 bases and the V segment lost 5 bases, leaving 7 bases of the junction unmatched. The germline gives CDR1 SGHTA, CDR2 FQGTGA. The CDR3 contains 15 residues. CDR3 in amino acids: CASSIQRGPTDTQYF. In DNA, the CDR3 is TGTGCCAGCAGCATACAGCGGGGGCCGACAGATACGCAGTATTTT.

The table lists this clonotype with a few counts. The rearrangement links TRBV29-1 to TRBJ2-4; 7 nucleotides align to TRBD2. The J call may be faulty, since TRBJ2-7 better matches the DNA end. This CDR3 has 12 residues. The germline V gene encodes CDR1 SQVTM and CDR2 ANQGSEA. The CDR3 protein is CSAGGLNYEQYF. The CDR3 DNA is TGCAGCGCCGGGGGGTTGAACTACGAGCAGTACTTC.

The V call is TRBV7-6, the J call TRBJ1-1; D unclear. V lost 2 bases and J lost 0, with 10 bases in between. The CDR3 loop spans 15 amino acids. The germline CDR1 and CDR2 sequences are SGHVS and FNYEAQ. In DNA form, the CDR3 reads TGTGCCAGCAGCTTATCAGAGATTATGAACACTGAAGCTTTCTTT. Protein product: CASSLSEIMNTEAFF.

The rearrangement links TRBV9 to TRBJ2-7; 8 bases fit TRBD2. The CDR3 totals 15 residues. V was pared by 2 bases and J by 2 bases, with 6 bases of the junction left unmatched. The germline CDR1 and CDR2 sequences are SGDLS and YYNGEE. The CDR3 region is CASSVGAGGAYEQYF. As DNA, the CDR3 is TGTGCCAGCAGCGTGGGGGCGGGAGGAGCCTACGAGCAGTACTTC.

This sequence joins TRBV4-2 and TRBJ2-1, with D perhaps assigned TRBD1 or TRBD2 (5 bases each). The V gene lost 2 bases and the J gene lost 4 bases, with 9 bases spanning the gap. The CDR3 has 14 residues. The germline V gene encodes CDR1 LGHNA and CDR2 YNFKEQ. This chain's CDR3 is CASSQPGAYNEQFF. The CDR3 DNA sequence: TGTGCCAGCAGCCAACCCGGGGCTTACAATGAGCAGTTCTTC.

The chain couples TRBV5-1 to TRBJ1-1, with D uncertain. The CDR3 has 13 residues. Trimming took 6 bases from V and 1 from J, leaving 10 bases between them. The germline gives CDR1 SGHRS, CDR2 YFSETQ. The DNA of the CDR3 is TGCGCCAGCAAGGATAGGGAGAACACTGAAGCTTTCTTT. Amino acid sequence: CASKDRENTEAFF.

The CDR3: CASSQWGSGFYEQYF. The CDR3 DNA sequence: TGCGCCAGCAGCCAATGGGGTAGCGGATTCTACGAGCAGTACTTC. The chain joins TRBV4-1 to TRBJ2-5; D may be TRBD2 (6 bases). The J call is doubtful: the DNA matches TRBJ2-7 better. The CDR3 length is 15 residues. Germline CDR1 MGHRA, CDR2 YSYEKL.

This clonotype has more than one count but fewer than ten. The gene calls are TRBV5-5 and TRBJ2-3; the match to TRBD2 covers 9 bases. With 0 bases clipped from V and 2 bases from J, the junction kept 4 bases outside the gene matches. CDR1 SGHKS and CDR2 YYEKEE come from the germline V gene (reference sequence). This CDR3 is 16 amino acids long. The CDR3 region has the DNA TGTGCCAGCAGCTTGGAACTAGCGGGTCCCACAGATACGCAGTATTTT. It encodes CASSLELAGPTDTQYF.

Regarding this clonotype: An end of the junction does not agree with germline; a read error may underlie this. The rearrangement uses TRBV7-2 and TRBJ2-1; 9 bases are a match to TRBD2. Per germline, CDR1 SGHTA and CDR2 FQGNSA. The CDR3 sequence is 14 residues long. The chain's CDR3 is CAGSVSGSYYKQFF. The CDR3 DNA reads TGTGCCGGCAGCGTTAGCGGGAGTTATTATAAGCAGTTCTTC.

The genes are TRBV30 and TRBJ1-1; tentative D call: TRBD1 (6 bases). V was pared by 2 bases and J by 4 bases, with 14 bases between. From germline, CDR1 is GTSNPN and CDR2 SVGIG (reference sequence). The CDR3 spans 14 residues. CDR3 sequence reads: CAWSSPGASTEAFF. CDR3 in DNA: TGTGCCTGGAGTTCACCGGGGGCATCCACTGAAGCTTTCTTT.

This clonotype came up a few times. The chain has TRBV13 and TRBJ2-7; TRBD2 is a possible D gene (5 bases). V was shortened by 0 bases and J by 3 bases, with 12 bases between the two germline ends. Germline assignment: CDR1 PRHDT and CDR2 FYEKMQ (reference sequence). CDR3 size: 15 residues. CDR3 loop: CASSLGLNEGYEQYF. DNA for the CDR3: TGTGCCAGCAGCTTAGGTCTAAACGAGGGCTACGAGCAGTACTTC.

There are a few counts of this clonotype. The V call is TRBV4-1, the J call TRBJ2-4; no firm D call. V lost 0 bases and J lost 6, with 12 bases in between. CDR1 and CDR2 (germline): MGHRA, YSYEKL. This CDR3 has 15 residues. This CDR3 reads CASSQDWYRVNIQYF. CDR3 nucleotides: TGCGCCAGCAGCCAAGATTGGTATAGGGTAAACATTCAGTACTTC.

The chain's CDR3 is CASSTGAGVSGANVLTF. CDR3 bases: TGTGCCAGCAGCACAGGGGCGGGAGTTTCTGGGGCCAACGTCCTGACTTTC. V gene TRBV9 combines with J gene TRBJ2-6, with D possibly being TRBD1 or TRBD2 (7 bases each). V shed 4 bases and J shed 1 base, with 15 bases lying between them. Germline values: CDR1 SGDLS, CDR2 YYNGEE. The CDR3 covers 17 residues.

V gene TRBV6-6 combines with J gene TRBJ2-1; TRBD2 matches 15 bases. The CDR3 extends over 17 amino acids. With V trimmed by 6 bases and J by 6 bases, 9 bases remained unmatched. The germline V gene has CDR1 MNHNY and CDR2 SVGAGI (reference sequence). The CDR3: CASRRTSGRAYANEQFF. As DNA, the CDR3 is TGTGCCAGCAGACGGACTAGCGGGAGGGCCTACGCCAATGAGCAGTTCTTC.

This clonotype was seen just once. This rearrangement joins TRBV12-3 or TRBV12-4 to TRBJ2-1; D unclear. Trimming removed 4 bases at V and 0 bases at J, with 10 bases between. The CDR3 totals 15 residues. The CDR3 DNA reads TGTGCCAGCAGTTCAGCCCCTAGCTCCTACAATGAGCAGTTCTTC. Encoded protein: CASSSAPSSYNEQFF.

This clonotype was found a few times. The chain carries TRBV6-6 and TRBJ2-1, with a weak D call TRBD1 (5 bases). From germline, CDR1 is MNHNY and CDR2 SVGAGI (reference sequence). The CDR3 is 13 amino acids. The ends were cut back, 5 bases at V and 8 bases at J, with 13 bases in the middle. CDR3 bases: TGTGCCAGCAGTCGCAGGGTTCTCGATGAGCAGTTCTTC. This gives the protein CASSRRVLDEQFF.

This clonotype was detected a few times. The junction shows a germline mismatch at one end, possibly a read error. The chain combines TRBV20-1 with TRBJ2-7; 8 positions agree with TRBD1. The CDR3 is 14 residues long. CDR1 and CDR2 from the germline V gene are DFQATT and SNEGSKA (reference sequence). CDR3 coding DNA: TGCAGTGCTTTCTCAGGGGGCGCCTCGTACGAGCGGTACTTC. Amino acids: CSAFSGGASYERYF.

This clonotype was detected a few times. The V and J genes are TRBV20-1 and TRBJ2-7; D uncertain. Looked up from germline, CDR1 is DFQATT and CDR2 is SNEGSKA (reference sequence). This CDR3 has 13 residues. The V gene lost 3 bases and the J gene lost 0 bases, with 9 bases spanning the gap. CDR3 region: CSARGSSSYEQYF. The CDR3, as DNA: TGCAGTGCTAGGGGGTCCAGCTCCTACGAGCAGTACTTC.

This clonotype was counted between two and nine times. This chain connects TRBV4-1 to TRBJ2-4; unclear D gene. There are 17 residues in the CDR3. The V and J ends lost 1 base and 0 bases respectively, with 13 bases between them. CDR1 and CDR2 (germline): MGHRA, YSYEKL. The DNA for the CDR3 is TGCGCCAGCAGCCAAGGCTGGAACACTCTAGCCAAAAACATTCAGTACTTC. This sequence encodes CASSQGWNTLAKNIQYF.

The chain recombines TRBV7-3 with TRBJ2-5; D remains unclear. Germline CDR1 is SGHTA and CDR2 is FQGTGA. Trimming cost V 5 bases and J 11 bases, with 24 bases left between them. The CDR3 length is 15 residues. DNA of the CDR3: TGTGCCAGCAGCCCCACGGGTCCCAAGGGCAATGAGCAGTACTTC. Protein sequence: CASSPTGPKGNEQYF.